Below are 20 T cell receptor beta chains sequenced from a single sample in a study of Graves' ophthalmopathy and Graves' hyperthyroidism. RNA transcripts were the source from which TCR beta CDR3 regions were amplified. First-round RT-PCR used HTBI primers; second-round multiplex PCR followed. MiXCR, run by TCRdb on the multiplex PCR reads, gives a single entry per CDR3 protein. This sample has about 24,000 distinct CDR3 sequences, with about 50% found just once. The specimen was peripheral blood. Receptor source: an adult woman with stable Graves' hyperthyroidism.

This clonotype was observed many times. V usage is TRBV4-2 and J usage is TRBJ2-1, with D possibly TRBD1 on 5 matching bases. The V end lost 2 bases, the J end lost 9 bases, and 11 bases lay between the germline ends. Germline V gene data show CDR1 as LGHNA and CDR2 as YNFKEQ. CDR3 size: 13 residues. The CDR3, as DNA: TGTGCCAGCAGCCAACTAACAGGTGGTGAGCAGTTCTTC. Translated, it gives CASSQLTGGEQFF.

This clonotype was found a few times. CDR3 amino acids: CASSEVAGDNEQFF. CDR3 coding DNA: TGTGCCAGCAGTGAAGTTGCGGGAGACAATGAGCAGTTCTTC. This chain uses TRBV25-1 with TRBJ2-1; 7 bases fit TRBD2. Per germline, CDR1 MGHDK and CDR2 SYGVNS. The trim removed 2 bases at V and 5 bases at J, leaving 3 bases unmatched. This CDR3 comprises 14 residues.

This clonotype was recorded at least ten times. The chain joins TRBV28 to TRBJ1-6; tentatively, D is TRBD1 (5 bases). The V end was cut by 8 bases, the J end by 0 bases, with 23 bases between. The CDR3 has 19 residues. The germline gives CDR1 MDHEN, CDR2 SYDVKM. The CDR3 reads CASSTPGQLASSYNSPLHF. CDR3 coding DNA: TGTGCCAGCTCGACCCCGGGGCAGCTCGCAAGCTCCTATAATTCACCCCTCCACTTT.

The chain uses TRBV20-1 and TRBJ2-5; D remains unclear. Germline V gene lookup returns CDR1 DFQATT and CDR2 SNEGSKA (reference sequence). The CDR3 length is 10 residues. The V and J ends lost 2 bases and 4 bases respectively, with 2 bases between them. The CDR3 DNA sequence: TGCAGTGCTAGACGAGAGACCCAGTACTTC. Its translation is CSARRETQYF.

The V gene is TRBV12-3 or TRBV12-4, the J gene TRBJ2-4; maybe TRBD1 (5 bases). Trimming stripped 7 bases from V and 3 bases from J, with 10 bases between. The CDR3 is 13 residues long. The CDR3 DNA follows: TGTGCCAGCACCCGGACAAACAAAAACATTCAGTACTTC. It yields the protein CASTRTNKNIQYF.

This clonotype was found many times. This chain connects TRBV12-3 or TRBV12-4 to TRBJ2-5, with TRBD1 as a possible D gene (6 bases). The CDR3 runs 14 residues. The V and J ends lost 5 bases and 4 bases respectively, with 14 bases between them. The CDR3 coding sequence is TGTGCCAGCAGTCCCCGGACAGTTGGAGAGACCCAGTACTTC. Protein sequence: CASSPRTVGETQYF.

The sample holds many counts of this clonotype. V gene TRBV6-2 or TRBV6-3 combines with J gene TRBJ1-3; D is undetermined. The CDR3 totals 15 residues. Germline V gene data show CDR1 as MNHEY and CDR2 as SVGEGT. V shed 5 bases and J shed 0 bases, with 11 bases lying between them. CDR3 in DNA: TGTGCCAGCAGTAGAGGGTATGTCTCTGGAAACACCATATATTTT. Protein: CASSRGYVSGNTIYF.

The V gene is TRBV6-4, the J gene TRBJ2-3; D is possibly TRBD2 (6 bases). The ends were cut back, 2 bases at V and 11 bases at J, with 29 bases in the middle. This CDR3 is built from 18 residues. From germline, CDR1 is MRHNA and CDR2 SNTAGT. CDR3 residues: CASSDGGPSRTKRDEQYF. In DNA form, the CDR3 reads TGTGCCAGCAGTGACGGTGGGCCTAGCAGGACTAAACGGGATGAGCAGTATTTT.

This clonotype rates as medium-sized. CDR3 bases: TGCGCCAGCAGTGAAGGACTAGCGGGAGGGCCCGACACAGATACGCAGTATTTT. It is translated as CASSEGLAGGPDTDTQYF. The genes are TRBV10-1 and TRBJ2-3; 15 bases are shared with TRBD2. Germline lookup yields CDR1 WNHNN and CDR2 SYGVQD (reference sequence). The ends lost 3 bases at V and 2 bases at J; junction bases unmatched: 6. The CDR3 is 18 amino acids.

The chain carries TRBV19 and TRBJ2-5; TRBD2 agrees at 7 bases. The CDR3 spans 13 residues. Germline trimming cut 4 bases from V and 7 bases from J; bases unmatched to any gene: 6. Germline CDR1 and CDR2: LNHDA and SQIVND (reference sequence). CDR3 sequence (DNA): TGTGCCAGTAGTACAGGGCGCGGGGGGACCCAGTACTTC. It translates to CASSTGRGGTQYF.

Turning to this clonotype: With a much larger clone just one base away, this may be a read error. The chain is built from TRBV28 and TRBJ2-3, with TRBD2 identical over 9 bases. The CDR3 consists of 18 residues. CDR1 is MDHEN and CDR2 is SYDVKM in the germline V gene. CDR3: CAGSLARTSEKRGDTQYF. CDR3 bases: TGTGCCGGCAGTTTAGCGCGGACTAGCGAAAAGAGGGGAGATACGCAGTATTTT.

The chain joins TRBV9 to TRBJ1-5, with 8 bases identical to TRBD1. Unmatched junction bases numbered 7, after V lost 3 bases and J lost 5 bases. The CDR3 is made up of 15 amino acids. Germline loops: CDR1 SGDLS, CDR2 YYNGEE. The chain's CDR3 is CASSAAGTGDQPQHF. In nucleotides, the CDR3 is TGTGCCAGCAGCGCGGCAGGGACAGGCGATCAGCCCCAGCATTTT.

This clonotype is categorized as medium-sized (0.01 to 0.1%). The CDR3 loop is CASSVLLAEGNEQFF. Written as DNA, the CDR3 is TGTGCCAGCAGTGTTTTACTAGCGGAGGGGAATGAGCAGTTCTTC. V gene TRBV6-1 combines with J gene TRBJ2-1; 8 bases fit TRBD2. After removal of 4 bases from V and 7 bases from J, the junction contained 9 bases not matched to a gene. The CDR3 runs 15 residues. Germline loops: CDR1 MNHNS, CDR2 SASEGT.

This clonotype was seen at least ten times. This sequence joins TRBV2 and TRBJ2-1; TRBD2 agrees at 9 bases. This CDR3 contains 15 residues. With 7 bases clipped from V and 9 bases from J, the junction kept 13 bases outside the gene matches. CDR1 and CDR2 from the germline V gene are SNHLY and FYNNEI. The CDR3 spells CASNDLRGRVGEQFF. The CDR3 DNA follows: TGTGCCAGCAATGATCTCCGCGGGAGGGTGGGTGAGCAGTTCTTC. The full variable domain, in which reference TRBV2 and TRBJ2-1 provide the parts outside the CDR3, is EPEVTQTPSHQVTQMGQEVILRCVPISNHLYFYWYRQILGQKVEFLVSFYNNEISEKSEIFDDQFSVERPDGSNFTLKIRSTKLEDSAMYFCASNDLRGRVGEQFFGPGTRLTVL.

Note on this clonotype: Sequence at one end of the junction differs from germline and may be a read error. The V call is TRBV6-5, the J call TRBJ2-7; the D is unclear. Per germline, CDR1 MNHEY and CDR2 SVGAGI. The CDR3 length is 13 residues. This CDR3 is CASGSSKAYEQYF. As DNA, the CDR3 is TGTGCCAGCGGTTCTTCCAAGGCTTACGAGCAATACTTC.

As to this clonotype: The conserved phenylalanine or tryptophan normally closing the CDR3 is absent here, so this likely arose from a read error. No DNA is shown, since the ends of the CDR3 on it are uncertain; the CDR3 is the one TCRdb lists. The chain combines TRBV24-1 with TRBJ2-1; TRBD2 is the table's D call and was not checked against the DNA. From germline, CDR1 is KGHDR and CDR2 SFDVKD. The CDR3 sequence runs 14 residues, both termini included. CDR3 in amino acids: CATAGGSRENEQFL.

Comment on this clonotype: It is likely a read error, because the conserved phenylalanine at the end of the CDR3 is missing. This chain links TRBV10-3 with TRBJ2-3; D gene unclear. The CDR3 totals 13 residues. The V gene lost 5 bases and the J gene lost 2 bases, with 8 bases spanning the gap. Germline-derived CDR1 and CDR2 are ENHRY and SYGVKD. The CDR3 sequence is CAISYDNTDTQYS. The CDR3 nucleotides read TGTGCCATCAGTTACGACAACACAGATACGCAGTATTCT.

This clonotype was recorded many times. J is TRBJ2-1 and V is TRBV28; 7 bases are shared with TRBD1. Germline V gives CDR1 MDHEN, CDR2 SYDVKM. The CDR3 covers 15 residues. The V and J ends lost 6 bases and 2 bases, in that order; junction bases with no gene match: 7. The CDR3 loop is CASRDRVLTYNEQFF. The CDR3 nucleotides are TGTGCCAGCAGAGACAGGGTTTTAACCTACAATGAGCAGTTCTTC.

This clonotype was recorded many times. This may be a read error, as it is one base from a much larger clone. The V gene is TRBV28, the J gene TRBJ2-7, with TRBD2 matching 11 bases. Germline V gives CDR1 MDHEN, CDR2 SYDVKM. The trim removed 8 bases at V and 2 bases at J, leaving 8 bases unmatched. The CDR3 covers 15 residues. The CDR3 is CASFPGTSGAYEQYF. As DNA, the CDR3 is TGTGCCAGCTTCCCCGGGACTAGCGGTGCCTACGAGCAGTACTTC.

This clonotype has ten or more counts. The CDR3 region has the DNA TGTGCCAGCAGTTCTGGAACCCTAGCGGGAGTTGAGACCCAGTACTTC. Protein product: CASSSGTLAGVETQYF. The chain is built from TRBV5-8 and TRBJ2-5, with 10 bases identical to TRBD2. The germline gives CDR1 SGHTS, CDR2 YDEGEE. The V and J ends lost 5 bases and 5 bases, in that order; junction bases with no gene match: 12. The CDR3 loop spans 16 amino acids.